The T cell receptor beta chain under discussion was sequenced for a study of post-analysis software for immune sequencing data. V gave up 8 bases and J gave up 8 bases, with 16 bases separating them. The CDR3 covers 13 residues. TCR beta cDNA libraries included unique molecular identifiers. Once roughly 0.95 to 10 million T cells were used, approximately 520,000 cDNA molecules resulted. TCRdb analysed the PCR reads with MiXCR anew, one entry per CDR3 protein. The sample holds hundreds of thousands of distinct CDR3 sequences, around 64% seen once. Of note for this clonotype: Its antigen remains unidentified.

Study-wide points: Controls showed significantly higher normalized Chao1 diversity than did multiple sclerosis patients. Roughly 5 TRBV segments (TRBV5-6, TRBV5-1 and TRBV20-1 among them) occurred more frequently in patients than in controls. F measure showed strong co-clustering of same-batch samples.

This receptor was taken from a girl aged 2 to 9 with multiple sclerosis. What was sequenced was blood. The V call is TRBV12-3 or TRBV12-4, the J call TRBJ2-4; D gene unclear. The CDR3 protein is CASGGQIEDIQYF. CDR3 nucleotides: TGTGCCAGCGGTGGGCAGATTGAGGACATTCAGTACTTC.